This T cell receptor beta chain was obtained from a study of Graves' ophthalmopathy and Graves' hyperthyroidism. TCR beta CDR3 amplification used RNA transcripts. A first-round RT-PCR used HTBI primers, followed by a second-round multiplex PCR. TCRdb re-derived calls from the multiplex PCR reads in MiXCR, one entry per CDR3 protein. The table has roughly 160,000 distinct CDR3 sequences, 30% to 45% seen once; the top ten hold 5.8%. This CDR3 comprises 14 residues. The J segment lost 1 base and the V segment lost 6 bases, leaving 3 bases of the junction unmatched. Germline loops: CDR1 LNHDA, CDR2 SQIVND (reference sequence). This clonotype was recorded many times.

This sequence joins TRBV19 and TRBJ2-5; 9 bases line up with TRBD2. This sequence originates from a woman aged 40 to 50 with Graves' ophthalmopathy. The source material was peripheral blood. The CDR3 sequence is CASSISGSQETQYF. The CDR3 DNA follows: TGTGCCAGTAGCATTAGCGGGAGCCAAGAGACCCAGTACTTC.